The clone carrying this TCR beta chain was recorded a few times. The antigen is unknown. The data were obtained in a study of T-cell reconstitution after alpha-beta-depleted transplantation in children. This sample's TCRbeta library carried unique molecular identifier barcodes. MiXCR, applied by TCRdb to the PCR reads, yields one record per CDR3 protein. The repertoire holds approximately 400,000 distinct CDR3 sequences, with about 17% as singletons. CDR1 and CDR2 from the germline V gene are LNHNV and YYDKDF (reference sequence). This CDR3 is built from 13 residues. V dropped 5 bases and J dropped 4; count of bases not matched to a gene: 4. Whole-study results and caveats: From newly produced T cells came most of the T-cell counts and diversity one year after transplant. Reports say that about two months after transplant, the alpha-beta T cells came out of several hundred graft clones that had expanded.

The receptor was derived from a boy under three years old who had a stem cell transplant for Wiskott-Aldrich syndrome, so the T cells may come from the graft donor. The source material was PBMCs, mostly from graft donor cells, sampled 360 days after TCRalphabeta/CD19-depleted stem cell transplant. V gene TRBV15 combines with J gene TRBJ2-7; 8 bases fit TRBD1. The CDR3 sequence is CATSPGGRYEQYF. In nucleotides, the CDR3 is TGTGCCACCAGCCCAGGGGGCAGGTACGAGCAGTACTTC. Full variable domain (remainder filled in from reference TRBV15 and TRBJ2-7): DAMVIQNPRYQVTQFGKPVTLSCSQTLNHNVMYWYQQKSSQAPKLLFHYYDKDFNNEADTPDNFQSRRPNTSFCFLDIRSPGLGDTAMYLCATSPGGRYEQYFGPGTRLTVT.